Listed below are T cell receptor beta chains from one sample, sequenced in a study of STAT3 mutations in large granular lymphocyte leukemia. The assay was immunoSEQ multiplex PCR, and TCRdb's table has in-frame clones only and misses some. Of a few thousand clones detected, 43% appear once; the ten largest clones hold around 57%. The sample taken for sequencing was peripheral blood mononuclear cells. The receptor set was obtained from a man between 50 and 59 years old with T-cell large granular lymphocyte leukemia. Some clones in this sample may be carry-over from other donors' samples. Both conserved end residues are part of each CDR3. The D gene is left open where the match is weak. Size tells how often a clone was seen (once, few, many) or the class of an expanded clone, and some rows leave it out.

d_gene	abundance	v_gene	j_gene	CDR3nt	CDR3aa
-	once	TRBV5-1	TRBJ1-2	TGCGCCAGCAGCGAATCAGGGGCAGGGGTGATTACAGCTAACTATGGCTACACCTTC	CASSESGAGVITANYGYTF
-	-	TRBV29-1	TRBJ1-1	TGCAGCCCCGGAGGACCCCAAGGGACGAGGAACACTGAAGCTTTCTTT	CSPGGPQGTRNTEAFF
-	few	TRBV5-1	TRBJ2-7	TGCGCCAGCAGCCCATCGATGGGCCCGGGAACCTACGAGCAGTACTTC	CASSPSMGPGTYEQYF
-	few	TRBV7-9	TRBJ1-6	TGTGCCAGCAGCCCCGGCAGTGTCATGGGAGAACCCCTCCACTTT	CASSPGSVMGEPLHF
TRBD1	-	TRBV29-1	TRBJ2-3	TGCAGCGCGGGACAGGAGGTGATATTTACAGATACGCAGTATTTT	CSAGQEVIFTDTQYF
-	-	TRBV18	TRBJ2-7	TGTGCCAGCTCCCCCATCCGTGGGGAGTCCTACGAGCAGTACTTC	CASSPIRGESYEQYF
TRBD1	-	TRBV7-9	TRBJ2-3	TGTGCCAGCAGCTTAGTAGGGGGGACAGGGTCGTATTTT	CASSLVGGTGSYF
TRBD1	few	TRBV14	TRBJ1-2	TGTGCCAGCAGCCAAGTGACAGGGGGCTATGGCTACACCTTC	CASSQVTGGYGYTF
-	-	TRBV5-1	TRBJ2-5	TGCGCCAGCAGCCTCCAAAGGGTCGGGTACCAAGAGACCCAGTACTTC	CASSLQRVGYQETQYF
TRBD1	-	TRBV13	TRBJ1-2	TGTGCCAGCAGTATGACACAGGGGATCGACTATGGCTACACCTTC	CASSMTQGIDYGYTF
TRBD2	-	TRBV6-1	TRBJ2-7	TGTGCCAGCAGTGAATTGCCTCTAGCGGGAGACACCTACGAGCAGTACTTC	CASSELPLAGDTYEQYF
-	few	TRBV18	TRBJ1-5	TGTGCCAGCTCACCCACCATTGGGAGGGGTAGCAATCAGCCCCAGCATTTT	CASSPTIGRGSNQPQHF
TRBD1	-	TRBV5-1	TRBJ2-1	TGCGCCAGCAGCCCCGGGACAGTCTCCTACAATGAGCAGTTCTTC	CASSPGTVSYNEQFF
TRBD1	-	TRBV9	TRBJ1-1	TGTGCCAGCAGCCCTGAGACAGGGATGAACACTGAAGCTTTCTTT	CASSPETGMNTEAFF
-	-	TRBV4-3	TRBJ2-7	TGCGCCAGCAGCCAAGAAGGCATCACCTACGAGCAGTACTTC	CASSQEGITYEQYF
TRBD2	-	TRBV5-1	TRBJ2-1	TGCGCCAGCAGCTCTTTGGGGAGCGGGGCATACAATGAGCAGTTCTTC	CASSSLGSGAYNEQFF
TRBD1	once	TRBV6-6	TRBJ2-7	TGTGCCAGCAGAGAACAGGGGGCCACCTACGAGCAGTACTTC	CASREQGATYEQYF